This is a list of T cell receptor beta chains from one sample in a study of T cell repertoires in ileal Crohn's disease. The table came from immunoSEQ multiplex PCR; TCRdb's copy has only in-frame clones and leaves some out. This table has approximately 7,000 clones, roughly 70% appearing once. Sequences were obtained from ileal tissue. The receptors originated from an adult with Crohn's disease. Each CDR3 is given with its conserved first and last residue. The D gene is left open where the match is weak. The size of a clone is reported for some rows only, either as once, few or many, or as a class for expanded clones.

abundance,v_gene,j_gene,d_gene,CDR3aa,CDR3nt
few,TRBV9,TRBJ1-1,.,CASSPRPGEGGFF,TGTGCCAGCAGCCCCCGCCCAGGGGAGGGGGGGTTCTTT
.,TRBV7-2,TRBJ2-1,TRBD2,CASSLKRGVDNEQFF,TGTGCCAGCAGCTTAAAGCGGGGGGTCGACAATGAGCAGTTCTTC
few,TRBV28,TRBJ1-2,.,CASSPLANYGYTF,TGTGCCAGCAGTCCCCTAGCTAACTATGGCTACACCTTC
.,TRBV10-2,TRBJ2-2,.,CASRRNTGELFF,TGCGCCAGCAGGAGGAACACCGGGGAGCTGTTTTTT
medium-sized,TRBV9,TRBJ2-7,TRBD2,CASSAVSGGAYEQYF,TGTGCCAGCAGCGCCGTTAGCGGGGGGGCCTACGAGCAGTACTTC
.,TRBV7-3,TRBJ2-7,.,CASSPEARREQYF,TGTGCCAGCAGCCCGGAGGCCCGTAGAGAGCAGTACTTC
few,TRBV6-4,TRBJ2-3,.,CASSAAGSTDTQYF,TGTGCCAGCAGTGCAGCGGGTAGCACAGATACGCAGTATTTT
.,TRBV5-4,TRBJ2-7,TRBD2,CASSSRLAGNYEQYF,TGTGCCAGCAGCTCCCGACTAGCGGGCAACTACGAGCAGTACTTC
.,TRBV5-1,TRBJ2-2,.,CASSLLTTGELFF,TGCGCCAGCAGCTTATTAACTACCGGGGAGCTGTTTTTT
.,TRBV5-4,TRBJ2-5,TRBD2,CASSLGTGLGLWVAETQYF,TGTGCCAGCAGCTTAGGAACGGGACTAGGATTGTGGGTAGCAGAGACCCAGTACTTC
.,TRBV4-3,TRBJ2-7,.,CASSHKQDYEQYF,TGCGCCAGCAGCCATAAACAGGACTACGAGCAGTACTTC
.,TRBV7-2,TRBJ1-6,TRBD1,CANIQTGSISPLHF,TGTGCCAACATTCAGACAGGGTCTATTTCCCCCCTCCACTTT
.,TRBV6-1,TRBJ1-1,TRBD1,CASSEDRGDTEAFF,TGTGCCAGCAGTGAGGACAGGGGTGACACTGAAGCTTTCTTT